The clone carrying this T cell receptor (beta chain) was recorded a few times. The target antigen is unknown. Using its own MiXCR run on the 5' RACE reads, TCRdb lists one record per CDR3 protein. The sample records approximately 300,000 distinct CDR3 sequences, less than 25% being singletons. This sample was taken from a study of CD8 T cells in ankylosing spondylitis. Whole-study findings and limits: A TCR beta motif made of several highly homologous variants seemed typical of ankylosing spondylitis blood.

CDR1 and CDR2 (germline): DFQATT, SNEGSKA (reference sequence). CDR3 length equals 15 residues. The J segment lost 4 bases and the V segment lost 0 bases, leaving 7 bases of the junction unmatched. Sequencing input: blood, either unsorted or a sorted T cell fraction (not recorded which). The rearrangement uses TRBV20-1 and TRBJ2-7; 9 bases match TRBD2. The sequence was collected from a female donor with ankylosing spondylitis or in good health (not recorded which). Here the CDR3 reads CSARDLSGRRYEQYF. CDR3 coding DNA: TGCAGTGCTAGAGATCTTAGCGGGAGACGGTACGAGCAGTACTTC.